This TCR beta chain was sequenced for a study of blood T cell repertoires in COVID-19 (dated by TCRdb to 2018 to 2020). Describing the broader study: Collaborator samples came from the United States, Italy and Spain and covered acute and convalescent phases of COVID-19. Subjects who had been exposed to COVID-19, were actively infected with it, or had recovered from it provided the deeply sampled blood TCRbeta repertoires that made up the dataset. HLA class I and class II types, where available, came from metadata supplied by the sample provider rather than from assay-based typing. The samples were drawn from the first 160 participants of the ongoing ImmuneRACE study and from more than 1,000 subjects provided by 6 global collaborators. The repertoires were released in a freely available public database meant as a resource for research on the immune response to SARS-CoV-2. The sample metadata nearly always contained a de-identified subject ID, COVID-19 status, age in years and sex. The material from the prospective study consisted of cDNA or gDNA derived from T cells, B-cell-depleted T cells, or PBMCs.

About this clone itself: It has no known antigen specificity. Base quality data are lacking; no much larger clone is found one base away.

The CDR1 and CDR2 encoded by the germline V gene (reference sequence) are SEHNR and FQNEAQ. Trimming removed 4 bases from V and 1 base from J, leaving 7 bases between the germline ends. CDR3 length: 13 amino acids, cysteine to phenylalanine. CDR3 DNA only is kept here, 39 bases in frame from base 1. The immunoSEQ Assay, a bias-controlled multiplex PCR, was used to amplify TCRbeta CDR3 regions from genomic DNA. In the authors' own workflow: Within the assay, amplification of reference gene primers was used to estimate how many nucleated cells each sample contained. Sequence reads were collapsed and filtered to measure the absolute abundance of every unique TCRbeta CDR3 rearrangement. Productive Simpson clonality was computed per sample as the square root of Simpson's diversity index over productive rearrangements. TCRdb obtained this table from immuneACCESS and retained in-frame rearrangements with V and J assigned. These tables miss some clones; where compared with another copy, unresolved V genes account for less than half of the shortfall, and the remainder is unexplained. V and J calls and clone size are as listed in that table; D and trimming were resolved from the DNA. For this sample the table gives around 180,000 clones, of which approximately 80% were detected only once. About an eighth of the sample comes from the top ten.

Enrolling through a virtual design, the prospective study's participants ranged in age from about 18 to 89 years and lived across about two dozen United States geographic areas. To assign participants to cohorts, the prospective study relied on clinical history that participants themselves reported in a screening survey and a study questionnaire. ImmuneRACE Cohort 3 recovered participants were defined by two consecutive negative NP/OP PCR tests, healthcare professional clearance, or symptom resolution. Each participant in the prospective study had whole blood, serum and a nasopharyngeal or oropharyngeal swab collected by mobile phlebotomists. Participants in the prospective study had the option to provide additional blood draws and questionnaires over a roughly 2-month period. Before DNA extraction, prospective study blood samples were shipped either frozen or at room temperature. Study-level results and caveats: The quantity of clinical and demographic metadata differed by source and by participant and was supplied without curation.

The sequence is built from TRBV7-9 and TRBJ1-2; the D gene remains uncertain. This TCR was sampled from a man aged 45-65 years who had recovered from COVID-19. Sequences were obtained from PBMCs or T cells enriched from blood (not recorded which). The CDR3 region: CASSSEFNYGYTF. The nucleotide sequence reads TGTGCCAGCAGCTCAGAATTTAACTATGGCTACACCTTC.